One and the same sample provided the 10 T cell receptor beta chains below, sequenced in a study of T cell responses to AZD1222 COVID-19 vaccine. Clones were sequenced by immunoSEQ multiplex PCR, and TCRdb holds only the in-frame ones, with some missing. Altogether approximately 68,000 clones are present, around 90% being singletons, with the ten largest covering approximately 25%. Sequenced here: peripheral blood, sampled on day 0 of AZD1222 vaccination. Every receptor here comes from an adult in good health.

The chain carries TRBV28 and TRBJ1-3, with a weak D call TRBD1 (5 bases). Trimming cost V 2 bases and J 0 bases, with 11 bases left between them. Germline V lookup: CDR1 MDHEN, CDR2 SYDVKM. The CDR3 loop spans 16 amino acids. In DNA, the CDR3 is TGTGCCAGCAGTTTAGTCCGGACAAACTCTGGAAACACCATATATTTT. Its protein product is CASSLVRTNSGNTIYF.

J is TRBJ2-7 and V is TRBV5-1; a weak D match, TRBD1 (5 bases). The CDR3 is 14 residues long. Between the trimmed V and J ends, which lost 4 bases and 4 bases, there was a span of 15 bases. Germline V lookup: CDR1 SGHRS, CDR2 YFSETQ. In DNA form, the CDR3 reads TGCGCCAGCAGCCCGACCCAGGGTCGGTACGAGCAGTACTTC. Translated: CASSPTQGRYEQYF.

This clone was seen a single time. The sample contains more than one DNA sequence encoding this CDR3. The chain combines TRBV12-3 or TRBV12-4 with TRBJ1-1; D unresolved. This CDR3 contains 12 residues. V shed 3 bases and J shed 5 bases, with 7 bases lying between them. CDR3 in amino acids: CASSFGGTEAFF. CDR3 nucleotide sequence: TGTGCCAGCAGTTTTGGAGGGACTGAAGCTTTCTTT.

This chain uses TRBV7-8 with TRBJ1-2; TRBD1 is a possible D gene (6 bases). This CDR3 has 14 residues. V was cut by 1 base and J by 6 bases, with 12 bases left in between. The germline V gene encodes CDR1 SGHVS and CDR2 FQNEAQ. As DNA, the CDR3 is TGTGCCAGCAGCTTAGTTTCGGGGGCCCATGGCTACACCTTC. Amino acids: CASSLVSGAHGYTF.

The CDR3: CASSQGNRGTEAFF. CDR3 bases: TGCGCCAGCAGCCAAGGTAACAGGGGAACGGAAGCTTTCTTT. This rearrangement joins TRBV4-1 to TRBJ1-1; 7 bases map to TRBD1. The CDR3 runs 14 residues. With 1 base clipped from V and 8 bases from J, the junction kept 7 bases outside the gene matches. Germline V gene data show CDR1 as MGHRA and CDR2 as YSYEKL.

V gene TRBV3-1 (or the pseudogene TRBV3-2) combines with J gene TRBJ2-3; 7 bases fit TRBD2. This CDR3 spans 15 amino acids. Trimming at V came to 4 bases and at J to 2 bases, leaving 6 bases not matched to a gene. The germline gives CDR1 LGHDT, CDR2 YNNKEL (reference sequence). CDR3 loop: CASSRAGLPTDTQYF. For the CDR3, the DNA is TGTGCCAGCAGCCGAGCGGGGTTACCCACAGATACGCAGTATTTT.

The rearrangement uses TRBV7-3 and TRBJ1-2; 7 bases map to TRBD1. V was clipped by 5 bases and J by 5 bases; unmatched bases: 26. This CDR3 spans 20 amino acids. Per the germline V gene, CDR1 is SGHTA and CDR2 is FQGTGA. CDR3 sequence: CASSPWGGRDSVSSVYGYTF. The DNA of the CDR3 is TGTGCCAGCAGCCCCTGGGGAGGTCGGGACAGCGTTTCGTCGGTTTATGGCTACACCTTC.

The chain is built from TRBV7-2 and TRBJ2-3; D is perhaps TRBD2 (6 bases). V was cut by 5 bases and J by 3 bases, with 15 bases left in between. CDR1 and CDR2 (germline): SGHTA, FQGNSA. CDR3 length: 15 amino acids. In DNA form, the CDR3 reads TGTGCCAGCAGCAAAGCCGGGGGAAGAACAGATACGCAGTATTTT. Its translation: CASSKAGGRTDTQYF.

This clone was counted only a few times. The chain carries TRBV4-2 and TRBJ2-2; TRBD1 aligns across 8 bases. The J segment lost 7 bases and the V segment lost 0 bases, leaving 7 bases of the junction unmatched. Per the germline V gene, CDR1 is LGHNA and CDR2 is YNFKEQ. The CDR3 totals 16 residues. DNA of the CDR3: TGTGCCAGCAGCCAAGATTGGGGACAGGAGGGCGGGGAGCTGTTTTTT. The encoded protein is CASSQDWGQEGGELFF.

V and J are TRBV27 and TRBJ2-5, with 11 bases that match TRBD2. Germline CDR1 is MNHEY and CDR2 is SMNVEV (reference sequence). The ends lost 6 bases at V and 4 bases at J; junction bases unmatched: 19. CDR3 length equals 19 residues. CDR3 in DNA: TGTGCCAGCAGCTCCGCCGCCCGGGGACTAGCGGATAACGGAGAGACCCAGTACTTC. This encodes CASSSAARGLADNGETQYF.